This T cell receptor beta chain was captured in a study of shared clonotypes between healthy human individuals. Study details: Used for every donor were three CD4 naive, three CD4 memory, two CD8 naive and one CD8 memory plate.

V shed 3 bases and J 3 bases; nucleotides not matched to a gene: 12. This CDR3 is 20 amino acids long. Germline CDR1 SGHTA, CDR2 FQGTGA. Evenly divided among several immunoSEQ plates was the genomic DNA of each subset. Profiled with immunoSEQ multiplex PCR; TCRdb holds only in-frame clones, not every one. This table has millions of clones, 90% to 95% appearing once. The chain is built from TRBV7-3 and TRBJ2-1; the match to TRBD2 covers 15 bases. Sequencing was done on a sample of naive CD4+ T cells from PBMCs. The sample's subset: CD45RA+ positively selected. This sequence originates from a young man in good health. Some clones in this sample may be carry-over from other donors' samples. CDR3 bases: TGTGCCAGCAGCTTTCGGCCGGGACTAGCGGGAGGTCGGGACTACAATGAGCAGTTCTTC. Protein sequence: CASSFRPGLAGGRDYNEQFF.